Below are 9 T cell receptor beta chains sequenced from a single sample in a study of post-analysis software for immune sequencing data. Findings of the study overall: TRBV5-6, TRBV5-1 and TRBV20-1 were among several TRBV segments more frequent in patients than controls.

Unique molecular identifiers tagged the TCR beta cDNA libraries. TCRdb analysed the PCR reads with MiXCR anew, one entry per CDR3 protein. Among hundreds of thousands of distinct CDR3 sequences listed, roughly 45% were seen once. The antigens for these receptors are not known. Sequenced input: blood. These receptors were collected from a girl aged 10 to 17 with multiple sclerosis.

This clonotype has just a few counts. The gene calls are TRBV10-3 and TRBJ1-1; possibly TRBD1 for D (5 bases). The CDR3 contains 13 residues. Germline CDR1 and CDR2: ENHRY and SYGVKD. The V gene lost 7 bases and the J gene lost 8 bases, with 17 bases spanning the gap. The CDR3 coding sequence is TGTGCCATCACCCCATCCCGGGGCACCGAAGCTTTCTTT. Translating it yields CAITPSRGTEAFF.

V and J are TRBV28 and TRBJ1-5; D gene unclear. The CDR3 is 13 residues long. Germline CDR1 MDHEN, CDR2 SYDVKM. Trimming removed 1 base from V and 7 bases from J, with 8 bases in between. The CDR3 DNA sequence: TGTGCCAGCAGTTTATCGGCAGCCCAGCCCCAGCATTTT. It translates to CASSLSAAQPQHF.

The J gene is TRBJ2-7, the V gene TRBV20-1; D gene ambiguous. V lost 1 base, J lost 0 bases, and 13 bases lay in between. The CDR3 spans 15 residues. CDR1 and CDR2 (germline): DFQATT, SNEGSKA (reference sequence). In DNA form, the CDR3 reads TGCAGTGCTAGAGCTTACAGTGCTAACTCCTACGAGCAGTACTTC. Amino acids: CSARAYSANSYEQYF.

The rearrangement joins TRBV20-1 to TRBJ2-7; D is unclear. CDR3 size: 12 residues. Trimming cost V 5 bases and J 6 bases, with 14 bases left between them. Germline V CDR1 and CDR2: DFQATT, SNEGSKA (reference sequence). CDR3 DNA sequence: TGCAGTGCTGAGGAGCAGGTGGGCGAGCAGTACTTC. Its translation: CSAEEQVGEQYF.

This clonotype was seen many times. The rearrangement joins TRBV27 to TRBJ1-2; the D is unclear. Germline CDR1 reads MNHEY; CDR2 reads SMNVEV (reference sequence). This CDR3 region has 15 residues. Trimming removed 5 bases at V and 3 bases at J, with 16 bases between. Written as DNA, the CDR3 is TGTGCCAGCAGTCGATCACTTCAGGCGGACTATGGCTACACCTTC. Amino acids: CASSRSLQADYGYTF.

This clonotype came up once. V and J are TRBV29-1 and TRBJ2-1; D is uncertain. Trimming took 4 bases from V and 8 from J, leaving 9 bases between them. Germline V gives CDR1 SQVTM, CDR2 ANQGSEA. This CDR3 contains 11 residues. The chain's CDR3 is CSVVVVDEQFF. CDR3 nucleotides: TGCAGCGTTGTGGTGGTGGATGAGCAGTTCTTC.

This rearrangement joins TRBV4-1 to TRBJ1-5; perhaps TRBD1 as D (5 bases). The CDR3 is made up of 14 amino acids. Germline-derived CDR1 and CDR2 are MGHRA and YSYEKL. Trimming stripped 2 bases from V and 3 bases from J, with 8 bases between. Here the CDR3 DNA reads TGCGCCAGCAGCCAACTAGGGGTCAATCAGCCCCAGCATTTT. Protein: CASSQLGVNQPQHF.

This chain uses TRBV5-1 with TRBJ2-1, with TRBD2 as a possible D gene (6 bases). V lost 3 bases, J lost 7 bases, and 11 bases lay in between. The CDR3 extends over 13 amino acids. The germline V gene encodes CDR1 SGHRS and CDR2 YFSETQ. This chain's CDR3 is CASSSAEGNEQFF. The CDR3 bases are TGCGCCAGCAGCTCGGCGGAGGGGAATGAGCAGTTCTTC.

This chain connects TRBV28 to TRBJ2-3; unclear D gene. The CDR3 covers 13 residues. The germline V and J ends were trimmed by 0 bases and 4 bases, with 5 bases remaining between them. Germline CDR1 MDHEN, CDR2 SYDVKM. The CDR3 sequence is CASSLWDPDTQYF. In DNA form, the CDR3 reads TGTGCCAGCAGTTTATGGGATCCAGATACGCAGTATTTT. Using reference TRBV28 and TRBJ2-3 for the parts outside the CDR3, the full variable domain is DVKVTQSSRYLVKRTGEKVFLECVQDMDHENMFWYRQDPGLGLRLIYFSYDVKMKEKGDIPEGYSVSREKKERFSLILESASTNQTSMYLCASSLWDPDTQYFGPGTRLTVL.